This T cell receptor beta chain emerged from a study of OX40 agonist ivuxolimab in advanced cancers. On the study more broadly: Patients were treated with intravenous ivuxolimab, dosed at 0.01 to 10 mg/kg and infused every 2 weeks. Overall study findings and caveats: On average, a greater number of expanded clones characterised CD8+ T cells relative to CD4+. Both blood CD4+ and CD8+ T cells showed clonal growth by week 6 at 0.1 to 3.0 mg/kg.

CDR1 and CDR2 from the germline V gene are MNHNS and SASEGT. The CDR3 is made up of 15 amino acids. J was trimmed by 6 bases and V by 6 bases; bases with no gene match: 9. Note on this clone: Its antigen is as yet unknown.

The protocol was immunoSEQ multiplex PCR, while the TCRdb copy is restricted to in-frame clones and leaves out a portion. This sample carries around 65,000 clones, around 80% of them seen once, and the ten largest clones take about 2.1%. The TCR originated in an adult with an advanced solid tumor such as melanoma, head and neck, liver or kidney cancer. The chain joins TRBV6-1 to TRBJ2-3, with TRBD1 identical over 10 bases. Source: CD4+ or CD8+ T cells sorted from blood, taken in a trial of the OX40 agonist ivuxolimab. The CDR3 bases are TGTGCCAGCAGCTCCGACAGGGGGCTTCGTGATACGCAGTATTTT. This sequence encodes CASSSDRGLRDTQYF.